The rows below give T cell receptor beta chains drawn from one sample of a study of low-dose radiotherapy and immunotherapy resistance in tumors. TCRdb passed the reads through MiXCR, listing each CDR3 protein once. The data show 60,000 to 75,000 distinct CDR3 sequences, less than 30% seen once. The source material was PBMCs, sampled before treatment. The receptors come from a male donor with rectosigmoid adenocarcinoma. Each CDR3 is given with its conserved first and last residue. Each record gives: D gene, J gene, clone size, V gene, CDR3 protein, CDR3 DNA. The D gene is left open where the match is weak. Rows may omit the clone size; those that give it use once, few, many or a size class.

>-|TRBJ1-2|many|TRBV9
CASSPRRGGNYGYTF
TGTGCCAGCAGCCCCAGGAGAGGGGGTAACTATGGCTACACCTTC
>TRBD2|TRBJ2-1|many|TRBV6-4
CASSGTSGSNEQFF
TGTGCCAGCAGTGGGACTAGCGGGAGCAATGAGCAGTTCTTC
>TRBD2|TRBJ2-7|-|TRBV7-9
CASSLWAGDLYEQYF
TGTGCCAGCAGCTTATGGGCGGGGGACCTCTACGAGCAGTACTTC
>-|TRBJ2-5|medium-sized|TRBV28
CASSSYQETQYF
TGTGCCAGCAGCTCGTACCAAGAGACCCAGTACTTC
>TRBD2|TRBJ2-5|many|TRBV30
CAYREGVVKTQYF
TGTGCCTATCGGGAGGGAGTTGTAAAGACCCAGTACTTC
>-|TRBJ1-2|many|TRBV6-2/TRBV6-3
CASSYLGGLLSGYTF
TGTGCCAGCAGTTACCTTGGGGGGCTCCTTTCTGGCTACACCTTC
>TRBD2|TRBJ2-7|-|TRBV28
CASSLGTSGPAYEQYF
TGTGCCAGCAGTTTAGGGACTAGCGGGCCCGCCTACGAGCAGTACTTC
>-|TRBJ2-1|many|TRBV19
CASSDSYNEQFF
TGTGCCAGTAGCGACTCCTACAATGAGCAGTTCTTC
>TRBD2|TRBJ2-7|-|TRBV7-2
CASSFSGSVGGGSYEQYF
TGTGCCAGCAGCTTTTCGGGCAGTGTGGGCGGGGGGAGCTACGAGCAGTACTTC
>TRBD1|TRBJ2-7|many|TRBV6-6
CASSYNRDRVGEQYF
TGTGCCAGCAGTTACAACCGGGACAGGGTCGGTGAGCAGTACTTC
>TRBD1|TRBJ2-7|-|TRBV6-2/TRBV6-3
CASSEDRATEQYF
TGTGCCAGCAGTGAGGACAGGGCCACCGAGCAGTACTTC
>TRBD1|TRBJ1-2|many|TRBV27
CASSSFQGADYGYTF
TGTGCCAGCAGCTCCTTTCAGGGGGCAGACTATGGCTACACCTTC
>TRBD2|TRBJ2-5|many|TRBV11-2
CASTVGAGQETQYF
TGTGCCAGCACCGTCGGAGCGGGACAAGAGACCCAGTACTTC
>-|TRBJ2-5|many|TRBV6-1
CASSRGGGVEETQYF
TGTGCCAGCAGTAGGGGGGGGGGGGTAGAAGAGACCCAGTACTTC
>TRBD1|TRBJ1-5|many|TRBV3-1
CASSQTDRGNQPQHF
TGTGCCAGCAGCCAAACAGACAGGGGCAATCAGCCCCAGCATTTT
>TRBD1|TRBJ2-7|many|TRBV7-9
CASSAPGTGVFNEQYF
TGTGCCAGCAGCGCCCCCGGGACAGGGGTTTTCAACGAGCAGTACTTC
>TRBD2|TRBJ2-7|many|TRBV2
CASSGDPSGRVGWEQYF
TGTGCCAGCAGTGGGGACCCTAGCGGTCGAGTGGGTTGGGAGCAGTACTTC
>-|TRBJ2-7|many|TRBV6-2/TRBV6-3
CASSGTEHSYEQYF
TGTGCCAGCAGTGGTACGGAACACTCCTACGAGCAGTACTTC
>TRBD2|TRBJ2-4|many|TRBV6-5
CASGLAGGFAQYF
TGTGCCAGCGGCCTGGCGGGGGGGTTTGCTCAGTACTTC
>-|TRBJ2-2|many|TRBV4-3
CASSQNARGTGELFF
TGCGCCAGCAGCCAGAATGCCCGGGGCACCGGGGAGCTGTTTTTT
>-|TRBJ2-5|-|TRBV4-3
CASSPQGGETQYF
TGCGCCAGCAGCCCTCAGGGGGGAGAGACCCAGTACTTC
>-|TRBJ1-5|many|TRBV18
CASSAGAGVGNQPQHF
TGTGCCAGCTCTGCGGGGGCCGGGGTGGGCAATCAGCCCCAGCATTTT
>-|TRBJ1-2|many|TRBV21-1
CASSTPGRVHTF
TGTGCCAGCAGCACCCCGGGAAGGGTTCACACCTTC
>-|TRBJ2-6|many|TRBV4-1
CASSEVRMGASGANVLTF
TGCGCCAGCAGCGAGGTCCGGATGGGTGCCTCTGGGGCCAACGTCCTGACTTTC
>-|TRBJ1-1|many|TRBV29-1
CSVVGNPGTEAFF
TGCAGCGTTGTGGGGAACCCCGGGACTGAAGCTTTCTTT
>-|TRBJ2-2|few|TRBV23-1
CASSPSGRRDHRGAVFF
-
>-|TRBJ1-5|many|TRBV19
CASSQQGDNQPQHF
TGTGCCAGTAGTCAACAGGGAGACAATCAGCCCCAGCATTTT
>-|TRBJ1-1|many|TRBV18
CASSPDGGVAFF
TGTGCCAGCTCACCAGATGGGGGTGTAGCTTTCTTT
>-|TRBJ1-1|many|TRBV28
CASSLPDKRAFF
TGTGCCAGCAGTTTACCCGACAAACGAGCTTTCTTT
>TRBD1|TRBJ1-2|many|TRBV29-1
CSVDSGQGVPVSGYTF
TGCAGCGTTGATTCGGGACAGGGGGTTCCGGTGAGTGGCTACACCTTC
>TRBD1|TRBJ2-2|-|TRBV6-8
CGSTRDRGGQGELFF
TGTGGCAGCACTCGGGACAGGGGTGGCCAGGGGGAGCTGTTTTTT
>-|TRBJ1-5|many|TRBV15
CATSRGTVSNQPQHF
TGTGCCACCAGCAGAGGGACGGTAAGCAATCAGCCCCAGCATTTT
>-|TRBJ1-2|many|TRBV4-3
CASSQDSGGSNYGYTF
TGCGCCAGCAGCCAAGATAGCGGGGGCTCGAACTATGGCTACACCTTC
>TRBD1|TRBJ2-3|many|TRBV5-1
CASRDRGIRTDTQYF
TGCGCCAGCAGAGACAGGGGAATCAGGACAGATACGCAGTATTTT
>-|TRBJ2-3|many|TRBV20-1
CSARGEVDTQYF
TGCAGTGCTAGAGGGGAAGTAGATACGCAGTATTTT
>-|TRBJ2-7|many|TRBV4-2
CASSQESRGSLEQYF
TGTGCCAGCAGCCAAGAATCACGGGGCAGTTTGGAGCAGTACTTC
>TRBD1|TRBJ1-1|-|TRBV4-1
CASSPDRANTEAFF
TGCGCCAGCAGCCCGGACAGGGCGAACACTGAAGCTTTCTTT
>-|TRBJ2-1|many|TRBV20-1
CSAEGRTPGKQFF
TGCAGTGCGGAGGGCCGCACCCCTGGGAAGCAGTTCTTC
>TRBD1|TRBJ1-6|many|TRBV29-1
CSVRRGNNSPLHF
TGCAGCGTTCGCAGGGGGAATAATTCACCCCTCCACTTT
>-|TRBJ1-2|-|TRBV28
CASSPRGLGQHYGYTF
TGTGCCAGCAGTCCCCGGGGTTTAGGACAGCACTATGGCTACACCTTC
>-|TRBJ2-1|many|TRBV20-1
CSASPRGLYNEQFF
TGCAGTGCTAGTCCCAGGGGTCTCTACAATGAGCAGTTCTTC
>-|TRBJ1-1|many|TRBV4-3
CASSQDPVGREAFF
TGCGCCAGCAGCCAAGATCCCGTCGGTAGGGAAGCTTTCTTT
>-|TRBJ2-5|many|TRBV12-3/TRBV12-4
CASSFNLGETQYF
TGTGCCAGCAGTTTTAACCTCGGGGAGACCCAGTACTTC
>TRBD2|TRBJ2-5|many|TRBV7-9
CASSRGTSGGDQETQYF
TGTGCCAGCAGCCGTGGGACTAGCGGGGGGGACCAAGAGACCCAGTACTTC
>TRBD2|TRBJ2-1|many|TRBV3-1
CASSQEREGVYNEQFF
TGTGCCAGCAGCCAAGAGCGGGAGGGAGTTTACAATGAGCAGTTCTTC